The clone carrying this TCR beta chain has more than one count but fewer than ten. Its antigen is as yet unknown. Germline V gene lookup returns CDR1 SGHNT and CDR2 YENEEA. V lost 5 bases, J lost 1 base, and 18 bases lay in between. The CDR3 sequence is 16 residues long. The data originate from a study of cytomegalovirus exposure and HLA in healthy donors. Study-level findings and limits: Presence/absence analyses rested on an assumption that sequencing depth was roughly uniform across donors. Rates of TCR association differed by HLA locus in a later analysis, with DRB1 highest and HLA-C lowest.

The PCR had 60 Vbeta and 13 Jbeta primers. Profiling relied on immunoSEQ multiplex PCR, and the TCRdb table lists in-frame clones only, not all of them. The sample consists of 95,000 to 150,000 clones, 50% to 80% of them appearing once. This clonotype was obtained from a woman in her 40s in good health and CMV-seropositive. The rearrangement joins TRBV11-3 to TRBJ2-7; D may be TRBD1 (6 bases). The sequencing sample was made of PBMCs. Here the CDR3 reads CASSPTGGKGSYEQYF. Here the CDR3 DNA reads TGTGCCAGCAGCCCTACTGGGGGCAAAGGGTCCTACGAGCAGTACTTC.